The 26 T cell receptor beta chains listed next were all sequenced from one sample in a study of cytomegalovirus exposure and HLA in healthy donors. Primers for the PCR totalled 60 Vbeta and 13 Jbeta. Profiling relied on immunoSEQ multiplex PCR, and the TCRdb table lists in-frame clones only, not all of them. The sample has hundreds of thousands of clones, over 80% seen once. The sequencing input was PBMCs. Every receptor here comes from a man aged 35-49 years in good health and CMV-seropositive.

This clone was observed once. The V gene is TRBV12-5, the J gene TRBJ2-4, with 10 bases matching TRBD1. With 7 bases clipped from V and 7 bases from J, the junction kept 13 bases outside the gene matches. Germline V gene lookup returns CDR1 LGHNT and CDR2 FRNRAP. The CDR3 loop spans 16 amino acids. CDR3 loop: CASAPSGPGQGNIQYF. The CDR3 coding sequence is TGTGCTAGTGCCCCTTCAGGCCCGGGACAGGGGAACATTCAGTACTTC.

In regard to this clone: At one end the junction does not follow the germline gene, possibly because of a read error. The J gene is TRBJ2-5, the V gene TRBV29-1; possible D gene TRBD2, 5 bases. The CDR3 extends over 15 amino acids. The germline V gene has CDR1 SQVTM and CDR2 ANQGSEA. CDR3 sequence: CSVTGVGSLQETRYF. CDR3 nucleotides: TGCAGCGTCACCGGGGTGGGATCCCTCCAAGAGACCCGGTACTTC.

The chain links TRBV15 to TRBJ2-3; D might be TRBD2 (7 bases). This CDR3 spans 15 amino acids. Germline V gives CDR1 LNHNV, CDR2 YYDKDF (reference sequence). V dropped 4 bases and J dropped 4 bases, with 15 bases sitting between them. The CDR3 DNA reads as TGTGCCACCAGCAACCCTGGGGGGGCCGCAGATACGCAGTATTTT. It specifies CATSNPGGAADTQYF.

The V gene is TRBV6-5, the J gene TRBJ1-3, with 11 bases that match TRBD1. The CDR3 is 15 residues long. V shed 5 bases, J shed 4 bases, and the junction held 4 bases outside the gene matches. Germline CDR1 and CDR2: MNHEY and SVGAGI. In nucleotides, the CDR3 is TGTGCCAGCAGTACGGACAGGGGGCGGGGAAACACCATATATTTT. Protein sequence: CASSTDRGRGNTIYF.

The chain combines TRBV11-3 with TRBJ2-5; D ambiguous. The germline V gene has CDR1 SGHNT and CDR2 YENEEA. The CDR3 loop spans 13 amino acids. Trimming stripped 5 bases from V and 3 bases from J, with 10 bases between. The CDR3 region is CASSRFQEETQYF. The CDR3 nucleotides read TGTGCCAGCAGCCGTTTCCAGGAAGAGACCCAGTACTTC.

In its sample, this clone was seen a few times. CDR3 in DNA: TGTGCCAGCAGCTTAGAGCAGGGAGGTACCGGGGAGCTGTTTTTT. Amino acids: CASSLEQGGTGELFF. This chain joins TRBV7-6 and TRBJ2-2; D may be TRBD2 (6 bases). Germline CDR1 reads SGHVS; CDR2 reads FNYEAQ. Trimming cost V 1 base and J 5 bases, with 11 bases left between them. The CDR3 covers 15 residues. The whole variable domain, filled in from reference TRBV7-6 and TRBJ2-2, reads GAGVSQSPRYKVTKRGQDVALRCDPISGHVSLYWYRQALGQGPEFLTYFNYEAQQDKSGLPNDRFSAERPEGSISTLTIQRTEQRDSAMYRCASSLEQGGTGELFFGEGSRLTVL.

The gene calls are TRBV7-9 and TRBJ2-7; D is uncertain. The germline V gene has CDR1 SEHNR and CDR2 FQNEAQ (reference sequence). This CDR3 is built from 13 residues. Deletions cut 3 bases from V and 1 base from J, with 7 bases between. The CDR3 spells CASSFEASYEQYF. The CDR3 bases are TGTGCCAGCAGCTTCGAGGCTTCCTACGAGCAGTACTTC.

CDR3: CASSQPIQGQKDGYTF. Written as DNA, the CDR3 is TGCGCCAGCAGCCAACCGATACAGGGGCAAAAAGATGGCTACACCTTC. The V gene is TRBV4-1, the J gene TRBJ1-2, with 7 nucleotides matching TRBD1. Per germline, CDR1 MGHRA and CDR2 YSYEKL. V shed 2 bases and J 6 bases; nucleotides not matched to a gene: 12. This CDR3 has 16 amino acids.

This chain joins TRBV7-9 and TRBJ2-1; TRBD2 matches 16 bases. The CDR3 covers 16 residues. V shed 5 bases and J 6 bases; nucleotides not matched to a gene: 4. Germline CDR1 is SEHNR and CDR2 is FQNEAQ (reference sequence). Here the CDR3 reads CASSPGTSGRANEQFF. DNA for the CDR3: TGTGCCAGCAGCCCTGGGACTAGCGGGAGGGCCAATGAGCAGTTCTTC.

This chain uses TRBV9 with TRBJ1-4; a weak D match, TRBD1 (5 bases). Germline-derived CDR1 and CDR2 are SGDLS and YYNGEE. CDR3 length: 12 amino acids. The V gene lost 1 base and the J gene lost 7 bases, with 5 bases spanning the gap. CDR3 sequence reads: CASSVRGEKLFF. The CDR3 bases are TGTGCCAGCAGCGTAAGGGGTGAAAAACTGTTTTTT. The whole variable domain, remainder taken from reference TRBV9 and TRBJ1-4, is DSGVTQTPKHLITATGQRVTLRCSPRSGDLSVYWYQQSLDQGLQFLIQYYNGEERAKGNILERFSAQQFPDLHSELNLSSLELGDSALYFCASSVRGEKLFFGSGTQLSVL.

V gene TRBV5-8 combines with J gene TRBJ2-7, with D possibly matching TRBD2 (5 bases). The germline V and J ends were trimmed by 1 base and 7 bases, with 15 bases remaining between them. The CDR3 extends over 14 amino acids. Germline V gene data show CDR1 as SGHTS and CDR2 as YDEGEE. The CDR3 is CASSLTGFGGEQYF. CDR3 bases: TGTGCCAGCAGCTTGACGGGGTTCGGCGGAGAGCAGTACTTC.

This chain joins TRBV5-6 and TRBJ1-4; no firm D call. The CDR3 has 14 amino acids. Germline lookup yields CDR1 SGHDT and CDR2 YYEEEE. The V end lost 2 bases, the J end lost 3 bases, and 8 bases lay between the germline ends. In DNA form, the CDR3 reads TGTGCCAGCAGCTTCCGAGGGCCTAATGAAAAACTGTTTTTT. This gives the protein CASSFRGPNEKLFF.

The chain recombines TRBV15 with TRBJ2-1; D remains ambiguous. This CDR3 contains 13 residues. V was clipped by 6 bases and J by 7 bases, with 13 bases between them. CDR1 LNHNV and CDR2 YYDKDF come from the germline V gene (reference sequence). The CDR3 sequence: CATSLIGWNEQFF. In DNA, the CDR3 is TGTGCCACCAGTTTAATCGGGTGGAATGAGCAGTTCTTC.

This clone was found once. The chain joins TRBV6-5 to TRBJ2-2, with a possible D match to TRBD2 (5 bases). Germline V gene sequence: CDR1 MNHEY, CDR2 SVGAGI. CDR3 length equals 13 residues. V lost 8 bases, J lost 6 bases, and 13 bases lay in between. The CDR3 sequence: CASGRNEAGELFF. CDR3 sequence (DNA): TGTGCCAGCGGGAGAAATGAGGCCGGGGAGCTGTTTTTT.

This chain joins TRBV9 and TRBJ2-3; 9 positions agree with TRBD1. The V gene end was trimmed by 3 bases and the J gene end by 0 bases; junction bases not matched to a gene: 2. Germline-derived CDR1 and CDR2 are SGDLS and YYNGEE. The CDR3 contains 15 residues. CDR3: CASSEGTGSTDTQYF. The CDR3 DNA sequence: TGTGCCAGCAGCGAGGGGACAGGGAGCACAGATACGCAGTATTTT. Full variable domain (missing parts from reference TRBV9 and TRBJ2-3): DSGVTQTPKHLITATGQRVTLRCSPRSGDLSVYWYQQSLDQGLQFLIQYYNGEERAKGNILERFSAQQFPDLHSELNLSSLELGDSALYFCASSEGTGSTDTQYFGPGTRLTVL.

This clone was counted only a few times. This chain connects TRBV7-6 to TRBJ2-1; 9 bases agree with TRBD2. Germline-derived CDR1 and CDR2 are SGHVS and FNYEAQ. This CDR3 region has 15 residues. The ends lost 6 bases at V and 0 bases at J; junction bases unmatched: 3. The CDR3 nucleotides are TGTGCCAGCAGTTATAGCGGGAGCTCCTACAATGAGCAGTTCTTC. This translates into CASSYSGSSYNEQFF.

The sample holds one count of this clone. The V call is TRBV29-1, the J call TRBJ1-1; 7 bases are shared with TRBD1. Trimming cost V 4 bases and J 1 base; bases outside gene matches: 6. This CDR3 has 14 amino acids. Looked up from germline, CDR1 is SQVTM and CDR2 is ANQGSEA. CDR3 protein: CSVVRGQGNTEAFF. For the CDR3, the DNA is TGCAGCGTTGTTAGGGGGCAGGGGAACACTGAAGCTTTCTTT.

The V call is TRBV18, the J call TRBJ2-7, with a weak D call TRBD1 (5 bases). V was shortened by 0 bases and J by 0 bases, with 9 bases between the two germline ends. CDR3 size: 15 residues. CDR1 is KGHSH, CDR2 LQKENI, per germline. This CDR3 is CASSPPTDGSYEQYF. The DNA for the CDR3 is TGTGCCAGCTCACCACCGACAGATGGCTCCTACGAGCAGTACTTC. The full variable domain, with the rest looked up from reference TRBV18 and TRBJ2-7, is NAGVMQNPRHLVRRRGQEARLRCSPMKGHSHVYWYRQLPEEGLKFMVYLQKENIIDESGMPKERFSAEFPKEGPSILRIQQVVRGDSAAYFCASSPPTDGSYEQYFGPGTRLTVT.

The rearrangement links TRBV10-3 to TRBJ1-1, with TRBD1 identical over 11 bases. This CDR3 is built from 15 residues. The V segment lost 6 bases and the J segment 3 bases; nucleotides outside the gene matches: 6. CDR1 is ENHRY and CDR2 is SYGVKD in the germline V gene. The CDR3 sequence is CAIRTPGQGDTEAFF. Here the CDR3 DNA reads TGTGCCATCAGGACCCCGGGACAGGGGGACACTGAAGCTTTCTTT.

This clone was counted once. This chain uses TRBV10-1 with TRBJ2-7; D may be TRBD2 (5 bases). The V gene's germline CDR1 is WNHNN and CDR2 SYGVQD (reference sequence). This CDR3 contains 13 residues. V was clipped by 8 bases and J by 2 bases, with 13 bases between them. In nucleotides, the CDR3 is TGCGCCAGCTCCCCGACTATTGCCTACGAGCAGTACTTC. The encoded protein is CASSPTIAYEQYF.

This chain connects TRBV7-9 to TRBJ2-3; D remains ambiguous. Germline values: CDR1 SEHNR, CDR2 FQNEAQ (reference sequence). The germline V and J ends were trimmed by 3 bases and 1 base, with 8 bases remaining between them. CDR3 length equals 14 residues. CDR3 protein: CASSFGQGTDTQYF. The CDR3 bases are TGTGCCAGCAGCTTTGGGCAGGGCACAGATACGCAGTATTTT.

This chain uses TRBV7-3 with TRBJ2-5; 7 bases line up with TRBD1. The CDR3 covers 15 residues. The germline CDR1 and CDR2 sequences are SGHTA and FQGTGA. With V trimmed by 4 bases and J by 0 bases, 5 bases remained unmatched. The CDR3 DNA reads TGTGCCAGCAGCTATCACAGGGGCCACCAAGAGACCCAGTACTTC. It translates to CASSYHRGHQETQYF.

This clone was seen a single time. The gene calls are TRBV12-5 and TRBJ1-5; a weak D match, TRBD1 (6 bases). This CDR3 contains 13 residues. Germline V gene lookup returns CDR1 LGHNT and CDR2 FRNRAP. The V and J ends lost 3 bases and 7 bases respectively, with 10 bases between them. The CDR3 is CASGLTGYQPQHF. The CDR3 DNA reads as TGTGCTAGTGGTTTAACAGGGTACCAGCCCCAGCATTTT.

This chain joins TRBV6-5 and TRBJ1-5, with a weak D call TRBD1 (6 bases). The germline V and J ends were trimmed by 10 bases and 6 bases, with 19 bases remaining between them. CDR3 length equals 14 residues. The V gene's germline CDR1 is MNHEY and CDR2 SVGAGI. This CDR3 is CATRGGRGAQPQHF. In DNA form, the CDR3 reads TGTGCCACCCGCGGGGGGCGAGGAGCTCAGCCCCAGCATTTT.

The table lists this clone with a count of one. The V and J genes are TRBV27 and TRBJ2-2; 10 bases are a match to TRBD2. The junction had 9 bases not matched to a gene; V was cut back by 2 bases and J by 6 bases. The CDR3 runs to 17 residues. Germline-derived CDR1 and CDR2 are MNHEY and SMNVEV (reference sequence). The CDR3 sequence is CASSLEREGPGPGELFF. The CDR3 DNA sequence: TGTGCCAGCAGTTTAGAGCGGGAGGGCCCGGGTCCCGGGGAGCTGTTTTTT.

This chain connects TRBV6-1 to TRBJ1-1, with 7 bases fitting TRBD1. There are 14 residues in the CDR3. Germline V gene data show CDR1 as MNHNS and CDR2 as SASEGT. Unmatched junction bases numbered 1, after V lost 2 bases and J lost 1 base. This CDR3 is CASSEQGGNTEAFF. The CDR3 bases are TGTGCCAGCAGTGAACAGGGGGGGAACACTGAAGCTTTCTTT.